The rows below give T cell receptor beta chains drawn from one sample of a study of CD8 T cells in ankylosing spondylitis. TCRdb used MiXCR to reprocess the 5' RACE reads, holding one entry per CDR3 protein. The data contain about 340,000 distinct CDR3 sequences, approximately 14% of them singletons. The sequencing sample was made of blood, either unsorted or a sorted T cell fraction (not recorded which). Source of these receptors: a male donor with ankylosing spondylitis or in good health (not recorded which). Both conserved end residues are part of each CDR3. The order of the fields is CDR3 length, J gene, D gene, V gene, clone size, CDR3 protein, CDR3 DNA. A D gene is named only where the DNA matches it firmly. The listing skips clone size in some rows; elsewhere it reads once, few, many or a size class.

>14|TRBJ2-5|NA|TRBV7-2|few
CASGQGPLQETQYF
TGTGCCAGCGGTCAGGGGCCCCTACAAGAGACCCAGTACTTC
>16|TRBJ1-2|NA|TRBV27|NA
CASSYRAGPSNYGYTF
TGTGCCAGCAGTTACAGGGCAGGGCCTTCAAACTATGGCTACACCTTC
>12|TRBJ2-1|TRBD1|TRBV3-1|few
CASSQPDRIQFF
TGTGCCAGCAGCCAACCGGACAGGATACAGTTCTTC
>14|TRBJ2-5|TRBD1|TRBV9|few
CASSATGGKETQYF
TGTGCCAGCAGCGCGACAGGGGGCAAGGAGACCCAGTACTTC
>18|TRBJ2-4|NA|TRBV14|NA
CASSQALGGSRAKNIQYF
TGTGCCAGCAGCCAAGCCCTGGGCGGCTCTCGGGCCAAAAACATTCAGTACTTC
>15|TRBJ2-1|NA|TRBV5-1|few
CASSQEPGGDNEQFF
TGCGCCAGCAGCCAGGAGCCAGGAGGAGACAATGAGCAGTTCTTC
>15|TRBJ2-1|TRBD2|TRBV29-1|NA
CSVKGTSGRPFEQFF
TGCAGCGTCAAAGGGACTAGCGGGAGGCCCTTCGAGCAGTTCTTC
>15|TRBJ2-3|NA|TRBV6-4|NA
CASSDSGGPTDTQYF
TGTGCCAGCAGTGACTCTGGGGGGCCCACAGATACGCAGTATTTT
>15|TRBJ1-3|NA|TRBV3-1|few
CASSQVRLSGNTIYF
TGTGCCAGCAGCCAAGTGAGACTCTCTGGAAACACCATATATTTT
>11|TRBJ2-2|NA|TRBV29-1|many
CSVEGRGELFF
TGCAGCGTTGAAGGCCGCGGGGAGCTGTTTTTT
>13|TRBJ2-2|NA|TRBV6-1|few
CASSETLNGELFF
TGTGCCAGCAGTGAAACCCTCAACGGGGAGCTGTTTTTT
>12|TRBJ2-2|NA|TRBV25-1|few
CASSASIGELFF
TGTGCCAGCAGTGCCTCGATCGGGGAGCTGTTTTTT
>14|TRBJ2-3|TRBD2|TRBV20-1|NA
CSAEASGLTDTQYF
TGCAGTGCTGAGGCTAGCGGCCTCACAGATACGCAGTATTTT
>16|TRBJ2-1|TRBD2|TRBV20-1|few
CSASAVRGSLYNEQFF
TGCAGTGCTAGCGCCGTGCGGGGGTCCCTTTACAATGAGCAGTTCTTC
>14|TRBJ2-7|TRBD2|TRBV11-2|few
CASSSLRGEYEQYF
TGTGCCAGCAGCTCTCTGCGGGGGGAGTACGAGCAGTACTTC
>13|TRBJ2-7|NA|TRBV20-1|few
CSARHRVYGEQYF
TGCAGTGCTAGACACAGGGTTTACGGCGAGCAGTACTTC
>12|TRBJ2-5|NA|TRBV29-1|few
CSSWGQGETQYF
TGCAGCAGTTGGGGGCAGGGGGAGACCCAGTACTTC
>14|TRBJ2-3|NA|TRBV11-2|few
CASSRLASTDTQYF
TGTGCCAGCAGCCGTCTCGCTAGCACAGATACGCAGTATTTT
>14|TRBJ2-5|TRBD2|TRBV20-1|few
CSATGGASSETQYF
TGCAGTGCAACCGGGGGGGCTTCCAGCGAGACCCAGTACTTC
>14|TRBJ2-3|NA|TRBV29-1|few
CSVGERRAADTQYF
TGCAGCGTTGGGGAGCGGAGGGCGGCAGATACGCAGTATTTT
>14|TRBJ2-3|NA|TRBV18|few
CASSPRGETDTQYF
TGTGCCAGCTCACCACGGGGAGAAACAGATACGCAGTATTTT
>17|TRBJ2-2|NA|TRBV5-1|few
CASSLAPQRQNTGELFF
TGCGCCAGCAGCTTGGCCCCCCAGCGGCAAAACACCGGGGAGCTGTTTTTT
>13|TRBJ2-5|NA|TRBV20-1|NA
CSAGVGTQETQYF
TGCAGTGCTGGGGTAGGAACCCAAGAGACCCAGTACTTC
>13|TRBJ1-2|NA|TRBV12-3/TRBV12-4|many
CASSLGGTLGYTF
TGTGCCAGCAGTTTAGGGGGGACTCTAGGCTACACCTTC
>15|TRBJ2-5|NA|TRBV3-1|NA
CASTPLQGRGETQYF
TGTGCCAGCACCCCCTTGCAGGGGAGAGGAGAGACCCAGTACTTC
>13|TRBJ1-4|NA|TRBV28|NA
CASGVNSGEKLLF
TGTGCCAGCGGGGTTAACTCGGGGGAAAAACTGCTTTTT
>12|TRBJ1-1|TRBD1|TRBV29-1|NA
CSVGDRGGMAFF
TGCAGCGTTGGGGACAGGGGAGGTATGGCTTTCTTT
>15|TRBJ1-5|NA|TRBV12-3/TRBV12-4|NA
CASSFGEGRGKPQHF
TGTGCCAGCAGTTTCGGTGAGGGCAGGGGTAAGCCCCAGCATTTT
>14|TRBJ1-1|NA|TRBV7-9|NA
CASSLMEGGTEAFF
TGTGCCAGCAGCTTAATGGAAGGGGGCACTGAAGCTTTCTTT
>14|TRBJ1-4|NA|TRBV7-9|few
CASSLMGVNEKLFF
TGTGCCAGCAGCTTGATGGGGGTTAATGAAAAACTGTTTTTT
>16|TRBJ2-3|TRBD2|TRBV7-8|few
CASSPIAGGRTDTQYF
TGTGCCAGCAGCCCTATAGCGGGGGGGCGCACAGATACGCAGTATTTT
>15|TRBJ1-1|NA|TRBV12-3/TRBV12-4|NA
CASQGGGVGNTEAFF
TGTGCCAGCCAAGGGGGGGGGGTCGGAAACACTGAAGCTTTCTTT
>14|TRBJ1-6|NA|TRBV28|few
CASSLFGLRSPLHF
TGTGCCAGCAGTTTGTTTGGTTTACGTTCACCCCTCCACTTT